The 12 T cell receptor beta chains listed next were all sequenced from one sample in a study of identical twins. One entry per CDR3 protein, called by TCRdb with MiXCR from the 5' RACE reads. Among 1,800,000 or so distinct CDR3 sequences listed, around 29% were seen once. Sequencing was performed on cord blood. Receptors were obtained from a newborn girl in good health.

The V and J genes are TRBV25-1 and TRBJ1-4; unclear D gene. Germline V gene sequence: CDR1 MGHDK, CDR2 SYGVNS. Trimming pared 5 bases from V and 5 bases from J, leaving 12 bases between. This CDR3 contains 14 residues. Here the CDR3 DNA reads TGTGCCAGCAGTTACGGGGTCGGAAATGAAAAACTGTTTTTT. This gives the protein CASSYGVGNEKLFF.

This clonotype was picked up a small number of times. The genes are TRBV20-1 and TRBJ1-5; D unresolved. V was clipped by 5 bases and J by 3 bases, with 11 bases between them. Germline loops: CDR1 DFQATT, CDR2 SNEGSKA (reference sequence). The CDR3 sequence is 13 residues long. The CDR3 loop is CSALPGFNQPQHF. DNA for the CDR3: TGCAGTGCTCTACCGGGCTTCAATCAGCCCCAGCATTTT.

This clonotype was seen a handful of times. The V gene is TRBV12-3 or TRBV12-4, the J gene TRBJ2-7; weak D call: TRBD2 (5 bases). The CDR3 sequence is 14 residues long. V was cut by 3 bases and J by 2 bases, with 11 bases left in between. The DNA for the CDR3 is TGTGCCAGCAGTTTGCAGGAGGCCCCCTACGAGCAGTACTTC. Its translation: CASSLQEAPYEQYF.

The chain couples TRBV7-9 to TRBJ2-3; the D gene is possibly TRBD1 (5 bases). Germline loops: CDR1 SEHNR, CDR2 FQNEAQ (reference sequence). The CDR3 has 18 residues. Trimming cost V 0 bases and J 2 bases, with 18 bases left between them. CDR3 residues: CASSLALSREGPTDTQYF. Here the CDR3 DNA reads TGTGCCAGCAGCTTAGCGCTAAGCAGGGAAGGTCCCACAGATACGCAGTATTTT. The variable domain in full, with the rest retrieved from reference TRBV7-9 and TRBJ2-3, is DTGVSQNPRHKITKRGQNVTFRCDPISEHNRLYWYRQTLGQGPEFLTYFQNEAQLEKSRLLSDRFSAERPKGSFSTLEIQRTEQGDSAMYLCASSLALSREGPTDTQYFGPGTRLTVL.

The chain is built from TRBV6-1 and TRBJ1-5, with 10 bases identical to TRBD1. V shed 7 bases and J 0 bases; nucleotides not matched to a gene: 15. Germline V gene sequence: CDR1 MNHNS, CDR2 SASEGT. The CDR3 is 19 residues long. The CDR3 region has the DNA TGTGCCAGCACCACCTCCGGGACAGGGGTTCCCTTTAGCAATCAGCCCCAGCATTTT. This gives the protein CASTTSGTGVPFSNQPQHF.

The rearrangement uses TRBV7-8 and TRBJ1-4, with 10 bases fitting TRBD1. The J segment lost 8 bases and the V segment lost 1 base, leaving 4 bases of the junction unmatched. Per the germline V gene, CDR1 is SGHVS and CDR2 is FQNEAQ. The CDR3 totals 15 residues. As DNA, the CDR3 is TGTGCCAGCAGCTTAGACCGGGACAGGGGAGAAAAACTGTTTTTT. Its translation is CASSLDRDRGEKLFF.

This sequence joins TRBV11-2 and TRBJ2-1; 11 bases map to TRBD2. This CDR3 comprises 16 residues. V trimming: 4 bases; J trimming: 2 bases; junction bases outside the gene matches: 4. Germline CDR1 reads SGHAT; CDR2 reads FQNNGV. CDR3 DNA sequence: TGTGCCAGCAGCTCAATACTAGCGGGGGCCTACAATGAGCAGTTCTTC. Translating gives CASSSILAGAYNEQFF.

This clonotype was observed a handful of times. The chain uses TRBV28 and TRBJ2-7; D gene ambiguous. V was shortened by 2 bases and J by 1 base, with 9 bases between the two germline ends. The CDR3 is made up of 14 amino acids. The V gene's germline CDR1 is MDHEN and CDR2 SYDVKM. The DNA for the CDR3 is TGTGCCAGCAGTTTACCGGCAGCTTCCTACGAGCAGTACTTC. Protein sequence: CASSLPAASYEQYF.

Concerning this clonotype itself: Compared with germline, one end of the junction differs, possibly owing to a read error. V is TRBV12-3 or TRBV12-4 and J is TRBJ2-3; D is possibly TRBD1 or TRBD2 (6 bases each). CDR3 length: 16 residues. The CDR3 DNA sequence: TGTGCCAGCAGTTTAGAGCAGGGGAGGAGAGCAGATACGCGGTATTTT. Translated: CASSLEQGRRADTRYF.

This clonotype was counted between two and nine times. The V and J genes are TRBV7-2 and TRBJ2-1, with 7 bases that match TRBD1. V trimming: 5 bases; J trimming: 0 bases; junction bases outside the gene matches: 4. CDR1 is SGHTA and CDR2 is FQGNSA in the germline V gene. The CDR3 has 15 amino acids. The CDR3 region is CASSAGDSSYNEQFF. CDR3 nucleotide sequence: TGTGCCAGCAGCGCCGGGGACAGCTCCTACAATGAGCAGTTCTTC.

A few counts support this clonotype. The genes are TRBV7-2 and TRBJ1-1; D not resolved. This CDR3 contains 13 residues. V was trimmed by 2 bases and J by 13 bases, leaving 17 bases between them. Per the germline V gene, CDR1 is SGHTA and CDR2 is FQGNSA. CDR3 bases: TGTGCCAGCAGCTTACTACAGCCTAGGAAGCTTTTCTTT. Translating it yields CASSLLQPRKLFF.

This rearrangement joins TRBV27 to TRBJ2-5; 12 bases line up with TRBD2. Judging by the DNA end, TRBJ2-1 fits better; the J call may be wrong. This CDR3 region has 15 residues. From germline, CDR1 is MNHEY and CDR2 SMNVEV (reference sequence). This CDR3 is CASAGLAGSQETQFF. In DNA form, the CDR3 reads TGTGCCAGTGCAGGACTAGCGGGATCCCAAGAGACCCAGTTCTTC.